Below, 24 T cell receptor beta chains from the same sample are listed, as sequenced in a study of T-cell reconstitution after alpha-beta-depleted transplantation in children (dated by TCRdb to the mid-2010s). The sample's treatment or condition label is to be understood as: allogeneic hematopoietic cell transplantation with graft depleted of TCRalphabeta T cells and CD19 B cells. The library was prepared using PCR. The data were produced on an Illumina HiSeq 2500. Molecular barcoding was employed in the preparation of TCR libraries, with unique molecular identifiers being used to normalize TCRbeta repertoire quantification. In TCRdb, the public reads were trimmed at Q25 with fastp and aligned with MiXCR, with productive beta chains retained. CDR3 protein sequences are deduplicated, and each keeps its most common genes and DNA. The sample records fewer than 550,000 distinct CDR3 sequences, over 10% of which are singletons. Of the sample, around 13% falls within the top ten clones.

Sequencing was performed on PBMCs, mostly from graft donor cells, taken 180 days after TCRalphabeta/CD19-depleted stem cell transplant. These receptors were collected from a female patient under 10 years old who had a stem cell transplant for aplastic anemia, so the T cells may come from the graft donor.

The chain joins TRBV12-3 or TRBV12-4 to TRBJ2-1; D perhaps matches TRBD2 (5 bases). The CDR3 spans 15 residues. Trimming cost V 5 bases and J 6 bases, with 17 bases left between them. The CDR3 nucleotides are TGTGCCAGCAGTCTACTAGGGCGGGTATCCAATGAGCAGTTCTTC. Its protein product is CASSLLGRVSNEQFF.

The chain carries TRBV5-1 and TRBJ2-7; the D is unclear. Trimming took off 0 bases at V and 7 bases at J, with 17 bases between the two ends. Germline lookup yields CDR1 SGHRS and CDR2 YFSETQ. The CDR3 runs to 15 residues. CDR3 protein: CASSLGSSLGLEQYF. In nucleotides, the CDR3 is TGCGCCAGCAGCTTGGGGTCATCCCTGGGTTTAGAGCAGTACTTC.

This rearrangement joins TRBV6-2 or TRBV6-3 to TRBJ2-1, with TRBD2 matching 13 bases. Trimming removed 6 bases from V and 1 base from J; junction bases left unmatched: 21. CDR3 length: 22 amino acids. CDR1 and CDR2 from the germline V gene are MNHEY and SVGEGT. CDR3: CASRHQAPGTSGTIGSYNEQFF. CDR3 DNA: TGTGCCAGCAGACACCAAGCCCCCGGGACTAGCGGGACTATAGGGTCCTACAATGAGCAGTTCTTC.

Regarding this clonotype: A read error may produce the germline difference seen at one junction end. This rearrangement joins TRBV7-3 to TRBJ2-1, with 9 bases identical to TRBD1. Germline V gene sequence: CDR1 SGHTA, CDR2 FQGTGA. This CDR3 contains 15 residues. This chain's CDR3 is CACRGPGQGYNEQFF. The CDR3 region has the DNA TGTGCCTGCAGGGGACCGGGACAGGGCTACAATGAGCAGTTCTTC. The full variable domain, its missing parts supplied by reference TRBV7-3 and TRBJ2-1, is GAGVSQTPSNKVTEKGKYVELRCDPISGHTALYWYRQSLGQGPEFLIYFQGTGAADDSGLPNDRFFAVRPEGSVSTLKIQRTERGDSAVYLCACRGPGQGYNEQFFGPGTRLTVL.

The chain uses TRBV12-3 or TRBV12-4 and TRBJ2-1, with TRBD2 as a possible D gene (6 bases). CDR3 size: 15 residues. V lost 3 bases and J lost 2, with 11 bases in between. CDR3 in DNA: TGTGCCAGCAGTTTCGGGCGGGATCCCTACAATGAGCAGTTCTTC. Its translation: CASSFGRDPYNEQFF.

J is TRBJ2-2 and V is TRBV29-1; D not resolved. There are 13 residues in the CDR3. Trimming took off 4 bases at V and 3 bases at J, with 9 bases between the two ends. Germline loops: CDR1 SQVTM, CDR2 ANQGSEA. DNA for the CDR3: TGCAGCGTTGGTTGGTGGGACACCGGGGAGCTGTTTTTT. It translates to CSVGWWDTGELFF.

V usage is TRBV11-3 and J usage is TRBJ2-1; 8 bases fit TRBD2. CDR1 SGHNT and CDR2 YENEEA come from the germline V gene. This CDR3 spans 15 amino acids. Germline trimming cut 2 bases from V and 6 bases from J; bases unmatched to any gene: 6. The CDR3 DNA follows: TGTGCCAGCAGCTTAACGCCGGGACTAGTCAATGAGCAGTTCTTC. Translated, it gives CASSLTPGLVNEQFF.

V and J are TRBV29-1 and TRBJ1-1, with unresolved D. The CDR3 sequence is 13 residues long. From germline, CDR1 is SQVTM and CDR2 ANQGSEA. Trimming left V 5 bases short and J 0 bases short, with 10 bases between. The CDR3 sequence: CSVRVPMNTEAFF. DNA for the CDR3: TGCAGCGTTCGGGTGCCGATGAACACTGAAGCTTTCTTT.

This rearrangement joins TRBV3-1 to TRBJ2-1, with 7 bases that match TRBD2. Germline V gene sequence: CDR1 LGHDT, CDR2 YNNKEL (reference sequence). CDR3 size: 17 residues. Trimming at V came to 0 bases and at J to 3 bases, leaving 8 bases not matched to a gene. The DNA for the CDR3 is TGTGCCAGCAGCCAAGATCTCGGCGGGGGAATCTACAATGAGCAGTTCTTC. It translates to CASSQDLGGGIYNEQFF.

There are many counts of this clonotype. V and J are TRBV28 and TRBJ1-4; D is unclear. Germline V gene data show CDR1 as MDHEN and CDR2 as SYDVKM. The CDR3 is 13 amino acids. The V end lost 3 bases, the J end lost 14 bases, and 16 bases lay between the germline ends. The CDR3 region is CASSLASSKGLFF. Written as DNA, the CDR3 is TGTGCCAGCAGTTTGGCCTCGTCGAAAGGGCTGTTTTTT. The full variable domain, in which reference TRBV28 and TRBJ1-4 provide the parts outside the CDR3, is DVKVTQSSRYLVKRTGEKVFLECVQDMDHENMFWYRQDPGLGLRLIYFSYDVKMKEKGDIPEGYSVSREKKERFSLILESASTNQTSMYLCASSLASSKGLFFGSGTQLSVL.

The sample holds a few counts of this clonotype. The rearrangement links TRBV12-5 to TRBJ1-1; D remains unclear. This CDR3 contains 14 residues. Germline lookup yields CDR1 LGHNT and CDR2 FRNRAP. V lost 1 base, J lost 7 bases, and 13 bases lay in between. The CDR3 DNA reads TGTGCTAGTGGTTTGGGGCAGTCCGGAGATGAAGCTTTCTTT. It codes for CASGLGQSGDEAFF.

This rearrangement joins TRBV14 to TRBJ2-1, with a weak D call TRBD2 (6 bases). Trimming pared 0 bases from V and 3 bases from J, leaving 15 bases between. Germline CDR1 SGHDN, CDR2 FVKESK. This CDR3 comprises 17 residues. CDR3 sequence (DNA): TGTGCCAGCAGCCAAGAAGTCCGGGAGCTTCACTACAATGAGCAGTTCTTC. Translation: CASSQEVRELHYNEQFF.

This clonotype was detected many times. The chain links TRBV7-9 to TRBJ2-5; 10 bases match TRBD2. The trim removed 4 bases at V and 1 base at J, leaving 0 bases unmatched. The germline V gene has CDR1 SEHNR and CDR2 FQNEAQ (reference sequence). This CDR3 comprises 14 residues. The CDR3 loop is CASSWTSGQETQYF. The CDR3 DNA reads TGTGCCAGCAGCTGGACTAGCGGCCAAGAGACCCAGTACTTC. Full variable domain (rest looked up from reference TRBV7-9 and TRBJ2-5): DTGVSQNPRHKITKRGQNVTFRCDPISEHNRLYWYRQTLGQGPEFLTYFQNEAQLEKSRLLSDRFSAERPKGSFSTLEIQRTEQGDSAMYLCASSWTSGQETQYFGPGTRLLVL.

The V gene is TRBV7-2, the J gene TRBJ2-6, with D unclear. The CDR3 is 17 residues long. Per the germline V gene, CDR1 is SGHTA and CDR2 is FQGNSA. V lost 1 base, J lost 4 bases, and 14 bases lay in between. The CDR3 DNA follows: TGTGCCAGCAGCTTAGTAGGTTCAGCTCTGGGGGCCAACGTCCTGACTTTC. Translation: CASSLVGSALGANVLTF.

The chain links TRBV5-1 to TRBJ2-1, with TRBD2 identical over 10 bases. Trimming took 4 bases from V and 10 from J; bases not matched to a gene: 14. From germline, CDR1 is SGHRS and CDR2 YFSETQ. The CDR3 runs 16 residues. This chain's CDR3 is CASSIPGTSALGEQFF. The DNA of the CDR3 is TGCGCCAGCAGCATCCCCGGGACTAGCGCCTTAGGGGAGCAGTTCTTC.

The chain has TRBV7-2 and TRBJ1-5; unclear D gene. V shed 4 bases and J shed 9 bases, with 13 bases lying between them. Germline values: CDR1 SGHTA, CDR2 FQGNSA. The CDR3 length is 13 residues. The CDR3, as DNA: TGTGCCAGCAGCTCCCCTAATGGGTCGCCCCAGCATTTT. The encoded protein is CASSSPNGSPQHF.

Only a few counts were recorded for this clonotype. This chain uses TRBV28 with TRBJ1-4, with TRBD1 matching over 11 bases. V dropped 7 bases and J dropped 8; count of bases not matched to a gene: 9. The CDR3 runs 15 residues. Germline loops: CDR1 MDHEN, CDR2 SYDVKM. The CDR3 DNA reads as TGTGCCAGCACTCAGCTTCGGGACAGGGGGGAAAAACTGTTTTTT. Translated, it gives CASTQLRDRGEKLFF.

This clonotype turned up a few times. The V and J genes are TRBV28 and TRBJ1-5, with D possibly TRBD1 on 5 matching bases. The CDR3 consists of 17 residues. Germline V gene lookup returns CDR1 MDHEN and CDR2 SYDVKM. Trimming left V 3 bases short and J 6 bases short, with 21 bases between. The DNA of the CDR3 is TGTGCCAGCAGTTTTGGCAGGCCCCCTCCAGGGAGTCAGCCCCAGCATTTT. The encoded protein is CASSFGRPPPGSQPQHF.

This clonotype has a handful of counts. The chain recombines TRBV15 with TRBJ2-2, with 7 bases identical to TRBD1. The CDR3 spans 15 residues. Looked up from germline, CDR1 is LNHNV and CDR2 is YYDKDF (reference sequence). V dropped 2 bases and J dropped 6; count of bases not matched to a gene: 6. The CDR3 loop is CATSRRTGVAGELFF. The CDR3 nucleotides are TGTGCCACCAGCAGACGTACAGGGGTCGCCGGGGAGCTGTTTTTT.

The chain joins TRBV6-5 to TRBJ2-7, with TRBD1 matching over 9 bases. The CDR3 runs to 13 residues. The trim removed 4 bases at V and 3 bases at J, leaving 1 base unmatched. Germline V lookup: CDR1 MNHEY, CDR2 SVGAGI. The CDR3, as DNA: TGTGCCAGCAGTTGGGGACAGGGCTACGAGCAGTACGTC. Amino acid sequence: CASSWGQGYEQYV.

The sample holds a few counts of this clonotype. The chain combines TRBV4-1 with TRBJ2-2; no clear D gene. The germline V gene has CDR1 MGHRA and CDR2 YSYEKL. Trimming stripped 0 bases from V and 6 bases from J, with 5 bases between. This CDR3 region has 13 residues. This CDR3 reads CASSQDRSGELFF. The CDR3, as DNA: TGCGCCAGCAGCCAAGATCGGTCCGGGGAGCTGTTTTTT.

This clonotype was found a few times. The CDR3 DNA reads as TGCAGCGTTGCAAGGGGATCCCAAGGGGGGGCCAACGTCCTGACTTTC. It is translated as CSVARGSQGGANVLTF. V is TRBV29-1 and J is TRBJ2-6, with a possible D match to TRBD1 (5 bases). This CDR3 is 16 amino acids long. The V gene's germline CDR1 is SQVTM and CDR2 ANQGSEA. Trimming cost V 4 bases and J 4 bases, with 17 bases left between them.

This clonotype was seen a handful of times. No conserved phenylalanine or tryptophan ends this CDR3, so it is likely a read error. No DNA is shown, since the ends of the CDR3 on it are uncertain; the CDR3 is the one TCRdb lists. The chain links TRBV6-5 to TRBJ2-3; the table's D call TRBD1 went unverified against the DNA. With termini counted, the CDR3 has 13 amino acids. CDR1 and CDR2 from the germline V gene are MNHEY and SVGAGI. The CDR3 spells CASSYSGGHRITL.

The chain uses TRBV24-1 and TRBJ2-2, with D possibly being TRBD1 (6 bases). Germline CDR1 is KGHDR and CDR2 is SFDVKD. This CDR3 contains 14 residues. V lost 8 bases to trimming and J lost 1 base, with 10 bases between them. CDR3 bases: TGTGCCACCATGGACAGAGGGAACACCGGGGAGCTGTTTTTT. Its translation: CATMDRGNTGELFF.